This is a list of T cell receptor beta chains from one sample in a study of blood T cell repertoires in COVID-19. The assay was immunoSEQ multiplex PCR, and TCRdb's table has in-frame clones only and misses some. The sample carries approximately 230,000 clones, around four fifths recorded once. Specimen: peripheral blood. These receptors were taken from a man younger than 45 with active or convalescent COVID-19. CDR3s include the opening cysteine and the closing phenylalanine or tryptophan. Each record gives: J gene, D gene, clone size, V gene, CDR3 DNA, CDR3 protein. The D gene is left open where the match is weak. Rows may omit the clone size; those that give it use once, few, many or a size class.

j_gene: TRBJ1-3
d_gene: .
abundance: .
v_gene: TRBV6-5
CDR3nt: TGTGCCAGCAGTTATGGGCTCTCGGGAAACACCATATATTTT
CDR3aa: CASSYGLSGNTIYF

j_gene: TRBJ2-5
d_gene: .
abundance: once
v_gene: TRBV7-2
CDR3nt: TGTGCCAGCAGCCAAGGAGGATTACGGACCCAGTACTTC
CDR3aa: CASSQGGLRTQYF

j_gene: TRBJ1-3
d_gene: TRBD1
abundance: .
v_gene: TRBV7-2
CDR3nt: TGTGCCAGCAGCGGAAGACAGGGGACAGGAAACACCATATATTTT
CDR3aa: CASSGRQGTGNTIYF

j_gene: TRBJ1-5
d_gene: .
abundance: .
v_gene: TRBV23-1
CDR3nt: TGCGCCAGCAGGACAGGAATTCGAAATCAGCCCCAGCATTTT
CDR3aa: CASRTGIRNQPQHF

j_gene: TRBJ2-1
d_gene: TRBD2
abundance: .
v_gene: TRBV14
CDR3nt: TGTGCCAGCAGCCTCCTAGCGGGGGGAGAATCCTACAATGAGCAGTTCTTC
CDR3aa: CASSLLAGGESYNEQFF

j_gene: TRBJ2-1
d_gene: .
abundance: .
v_gene: TRBV7-9
CDR3nt: TGTGCCAGCAGCTTAGCTGGGCGTATCTACAATGAGCAGTTCTTC
CDR3aa: CASSLAGRIYNEQFF

j_gene: TRBJ1-1
d_gene: .
abundance: .
v_gene: TRBV6-5
CDR3nt: TGTGCCAGCAGTTATCCTGGAGCGGGGACTGAAGCTTTCTTT
CDR3aa: CASSYPGAGTEAFF

j_gene: TRBJ2-7
d_gene: .
abundance: once
v_gene: TRBV6-5
CDR3nt: TGTGCCAGCAATGGGCACCAACCCTACGAGCAGTACTTC
CDR3aa: CASNGHQPYEQYF

j_gene: TRBJ1-6
d_gene: TRBD1
abundance: .
v_gene: TRBV6-6
CDR3nt: TGTGCCAGCAGTTCGGACAGGGATAATTCACCCCTCCACTTT
CDR3aa: CASSSDRDNSPLHF

j_gene: TRBJ2-1
d_gene: .
abundance: .
v_gene: TRBV11-2
CDR3nt: TGTGCCAGCAGCTTAGATCGAGTCGGGTTAGCCCATGAGCAGTTCTTC
CDR3aa: CASSLDRVGLAHEQFF

j_gene: TRBJ2-1
d_gene: .
abundance: .
v_gene: TRBV7-9
CDR3nt: TGTGCCAGCAGCTTAATCGTCAGTGAGCAGTTCTTC
CDR3aa: CASSLIVSEQFF

j_gene: TRBJ2-7
d_gene: TRBD2
abundance: .
v_gene: TRBV5-6
CDR3nt: TGTGCCAGCAGCTTGGGTCTAGCGGGAGGTCTGGGCGAGCAGTACTTC
CDR3aa: CASSLGLAGGLGEQYF

j_gene: TRBJ1-1
d_gene: .
abundance: .
v_gene: TRBV4-1
CDR3nt: TGCGCCAGCAGCCATCCCGGCGGGCGTGGAGGGGGGGTGAACACTGAAGCTTTCTTT
CDR3aa: CASSHPGGRGGGVNTEAFF

j_gene: TRBJ2-7
d_gene: .
abundance: .
v_gene: TRBV10-1
CDR3nt: TGCGCCAGCCTCGAACAGGGCTACGAGCAGTACTTC
CDR3aa: CASLEQGYEQYF

j_gene: TRBJ2-1
d_gene: TRBD2
abundance: .
v_gene: TRBV6-5
CDR3nt: TGTGCCAGCAGTTATAGGTCTAGCGGGAGCTATGAGCAGTTCTTC
CDR3aa: CASSYRSSGSYEQFF

j_gene: TRBJ2-2
d_gene: .
abundance: few
v_gene: TRBV11-2
CDR3nt: TGTGCCAGCAGCCAGGGGACCGGAGAGCTGTTTTTT
CDR3aa: CASSQGTGELFF

j_gene: TRBJ1-6
d_gene: .
abundance: once
v_gene: TRBV30
CDR3nt: TGTGCCTGGAGTGTACCGGGAACTTCACCCCTCCACTTT
CDR3aa: CAWSVPGTSPLHF

j_gene: TRBJ1-4
d_gene: TRBD1
abundance: .
v_gene: TRBV28
CDR3nt: TGTGCCAGCAGTCCCCGGACAGGGGGCAATGAAAAACTGTTTTTT
CDR3aa: CASSPRTGGNEKLFF

j_gene: TRBJ1-1
d_gene: TRBD1
abundance: few
v_gene: TRBV18
CDR3nt: TGTGCCAGCTCAGACAGGGGAAGGAACACTGAAGCTTTCTTT
CDR3aa: CASSDRGRNTEAFF

j_gene: TRBJ2-7
d_gene: TRBD2
abundance: few
v_gene: TRBV7-2
CDR3nt: TGTGCCAGCAGCGAAGTAGCGGGGAGATTCTACGAGCAGTACTTC
CDR3aa: CASSEVAGRFYEQYF

j_gene: TRBJ1-4
d_gene: .
abundance: few
v_gene: TRBV10-3
CDR3nt: TGTGCCATCAGTGCCCGTAATGAAAAACTGTTTTTT
CDR3aa: CAISARNEKLFF

j_gene: TRBJ2-6
d_gene: TRBD2
abundance: .
v_gene: TRBV10-2
CDR3nt: TGCGCCACCCGGCGGGCTAGCGGGGAGTCAACTGGGGCCAACGTCCTGACTTTC
CDR3aa: CATRRASGESTGANVLTF

j_gene: TRBJ2-6
d_gene: .
abundance: .
v_gene: TRBV5-5
CDR3nt: TGTGCCAGCAGCTTGGTAGTCTCTGGGGCCAACGTCCTGACTTTC
CDR3aa: CASSLVVSGANVLTF

j_gene: TRBJ2-7
d_gene: .
abundance: few
v_gene: TRBV7-2
CDR3nt: TGTGCCAGCAGCTTAGCCGGAGGGGCTAGCTCCTACGAGCAGTACTTC
CDR3aa: CASSLAGGASSYEQYF

j_gene: TRBJ1-2
d_gene: TRBD1
abundance: .
v_gene: TRBV20-1
CDR3nt: TGCAGGCCACAGGGGGCGGAAGGCTACACCTTC
CDR3aa: CRPQGAEGYTF

j_gene: TRBJ1-2
d_gene: .
abundance: once
v_gene: TRBV7-2
CDR3nt: TGTGCCAGCAGCCGCCGGACTGCGGACTATGGCTACACCTTC
CDR3aa: CASSRRTADYGYTF

j_gene: TRBJ1-2
d_gene: TRBD1
abundance: .
v_gene: TRBV3-1/TRBV3-2
CDR3nt: TGTGCCAGCAGCCCGGACAGGGGGCGAGGCTACACCTTC
CDR3aa: CASSPDRGRGYTF